This T cell receptor (beta chain) appears in the sequencing data of a study of shared clonotypes between healthy human individuals. In the study overall: The study used three CD4 naive, three CD4 memory, two CD8 naive and one CD8 memory plate per donor.

Generated by immunoSEQ multiplex PCR, the TCRdb table keeps only in-frame clones and is missing some. The sample contains some 2,000,000 clones, about 95% of which appear only once. Regarding this clone: Its antigen is not known.

Study results and caveats: Exclusively blood specimens were collected; tissue repertoires likely differ.

Germline V gene lookup returns CDR1 MNHEY and CDR2 SVGAGI. The CDR3 runs 15 residues. Trimming pared 5 bases from V and 0 bases from J, leaving 11 bases between. Naive CD8 cells lacked CD45RO and underwent positive selection for CCR7, leaving out terminally differentiated effector memory CD45RA+ cells. Adults of Caucasian background living in Nashville, Tennessee made up all donors. The specimen sequenced was naive CD8+ T cells sorted from blood. The TCR sequence derives from a man younger than 35 in good health. J is TRBJ1-3 and V is TRBV6-5; unclear D gene. This chain's CDR3 is CASSPDGNSGNTIYF. The CDR3 DNA follows: TGTGCCAGCAGTCCCGACGGTAACTCTGGAAACACCATATATTTT.